This T cell receptor beta chain was sequenced for a study of OX40 agonist ivuxolimab in advanced cancers. Study-level information: The study enrolled dose-escalation patients with hepatocellular carcinoma, melanoma, renal cell or head and neck cancer. The study, taken as a whole, reports: Partly responding patients at 0.1-3.0 mg/kg showed some of the smallest clonal expansion. The study observed clonal expansion of CD4+ and CD8+ blood T cells by week 6 at 0.1 to 3.0 mg/kg.

The table lists this clone with a few counts. Its target is unknown. Sequenced by immunoSEQ multiplex PCR; TCRdb stores in-frame clones only, minus some. The sample includes approximately 58,000 clones, 80% to 90% seen only once; the top ten take roughly 4.8%. Patients were ineligible given autoimmune disease history or systemic immunosuppression. The CDR3 is made up of 16 amino acids. J was trimmed by 6 bases and V by 1 base; bases with no gene match: 7. The V gene's germline CDR1 is SGHRS and CDR2 YFSETQ. Material: CD4+ or CD8+ T cells sorted from blood, obtained in a trial of the OX40 agonist ivuxolimab. This TCR was recovered from an adult with an advanced solid tumor such as melanoma, head and neck, liver or kidney cancer. V usage is TRBV5-1 and J usage is TRBJ2-1; 10 bases are a match to TRBD1. DNA for the CDR3: TGCGCCAGCAGCTTGCTTGGGACAGGGGCTACCAATGAGCAGTTCTTC. It codes for CASSLLGTGATNEQFF.